This T cell receptor (beta chain) originates from a study of blood T cell repertoires in COVID-19. As for the study in general: Donors in the United States, Italy and Spain gave samples during acute or convalescent COVID-19. The cDNA or gDNA used as material had been derived from T cells, B-cell-depleted T cells, or PBMCs.

Source study methods: Estimates of nucleated cell counts were drawn from the amplification of reference gene primers. Data came from immunoSEQ multiplex PCR; TCRdb stores just in-frame clones and leaves some out. Clone size and the V and J calls come from that table; the DNA yielded D and trimming. The sample has around 300,000 clones; roughly 90% are singletons. The CDR3 totals 15 residues. Trimming left V 3 bases short and J 2 bases short, with 11 bases between. Germline assignment: CDR1 MDHEN and CDR2 SYDVKM. This clonotype originated in a woman aged 40 to 50 who had recovered from COVID-19. The material sequenced was peripheral blood. The J gene is TRBJ1-5, the V gene TRBV28; possible D gene TRBD1, 5 bases. DNA of the CDR3: TGTGCCAGCAGTTTGGAGGGGAGACGCAATCAGCCCCAGCATTTT. Amino acid sequence: CASSLEGRRNQPQHF. The whole variable domain, remainder taken from reference TRBV28 and TRBJ1-5, is DVKVTQSSRYLVKRTGEKVFLECVQDMDHENMFWYRQDPGLGLRLIYFSYDVKMKEKGDIPEGYSVSREKKERFSLILESASTNQTSMYLCASSLEGRRNQPQHFGDGTRLSIL.